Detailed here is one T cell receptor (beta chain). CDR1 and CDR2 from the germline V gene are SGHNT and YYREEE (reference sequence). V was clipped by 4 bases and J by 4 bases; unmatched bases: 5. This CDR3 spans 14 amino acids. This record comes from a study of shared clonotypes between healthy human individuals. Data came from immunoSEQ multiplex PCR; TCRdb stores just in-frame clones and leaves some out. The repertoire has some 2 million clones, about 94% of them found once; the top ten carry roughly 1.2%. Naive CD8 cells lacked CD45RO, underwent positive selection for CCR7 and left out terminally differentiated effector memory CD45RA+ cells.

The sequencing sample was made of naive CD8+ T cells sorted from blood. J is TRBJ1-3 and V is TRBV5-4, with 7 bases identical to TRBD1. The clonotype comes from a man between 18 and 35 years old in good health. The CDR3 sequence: CASSVPGQGNTIYF. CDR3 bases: TGTGCCAGCAGCGTACCGGGACAGGGAAACACCATATATTTT.